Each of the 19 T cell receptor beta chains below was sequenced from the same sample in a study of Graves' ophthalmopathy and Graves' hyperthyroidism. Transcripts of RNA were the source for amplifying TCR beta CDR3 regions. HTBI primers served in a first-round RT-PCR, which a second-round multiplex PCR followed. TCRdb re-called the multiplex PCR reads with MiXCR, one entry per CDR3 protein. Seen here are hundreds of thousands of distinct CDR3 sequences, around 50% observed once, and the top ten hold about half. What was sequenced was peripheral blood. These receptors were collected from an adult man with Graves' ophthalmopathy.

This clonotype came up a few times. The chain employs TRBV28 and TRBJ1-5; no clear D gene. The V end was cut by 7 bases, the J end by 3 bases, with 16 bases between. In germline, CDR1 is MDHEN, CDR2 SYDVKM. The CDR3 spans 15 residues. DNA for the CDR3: TGTGCCAGCAATATCGCCCAGGTCATCAATCAGCCCCAGCATTTT. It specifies CASNIAQVINQPQHF.

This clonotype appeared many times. CDR3 amino acids: CATSRDRSAEANTEAFF. In DNA, the CDR3 is TGTGCCACCAGCAGAGATCGGTCGGCAGAGGCAAACACTGAAGCTTTCTTT. The V gene is TRBV15, the J gene TRBJ1-1, with no clear D. The V gene lost 0 bases and the J gene lost 2 bases, with 16 bases spanning the gap. The CDR3 covers 17 residues. CDR1 and CDR2 from the germline V gene are LNHNV and YYDKDF (reference sequence).

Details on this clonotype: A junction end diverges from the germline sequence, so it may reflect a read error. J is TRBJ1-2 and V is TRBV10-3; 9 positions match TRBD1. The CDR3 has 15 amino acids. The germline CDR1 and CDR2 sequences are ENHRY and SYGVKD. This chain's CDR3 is CASSEGTGTNYGYTF. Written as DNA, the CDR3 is TGTGCCAGCAGTGAAGGGACAGGGACCAACTATGGCTACACCTTC.

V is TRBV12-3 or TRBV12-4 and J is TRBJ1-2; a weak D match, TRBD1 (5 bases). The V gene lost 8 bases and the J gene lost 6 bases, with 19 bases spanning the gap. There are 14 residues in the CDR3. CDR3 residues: CASGAWGRLDGYTF. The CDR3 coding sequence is TGTGCCAGCGGTGCCTGGGGACGCCTCGATGGCTACACCTTC.

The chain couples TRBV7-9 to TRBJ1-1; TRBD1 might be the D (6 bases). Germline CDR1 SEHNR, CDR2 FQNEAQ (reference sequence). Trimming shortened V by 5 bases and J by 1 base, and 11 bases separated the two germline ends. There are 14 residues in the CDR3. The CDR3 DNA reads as TGTGCCAGCAGCGGTGGACAGCAGAACACTGAAGCTTTCTTT. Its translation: CASSGGQQNTEAFF.

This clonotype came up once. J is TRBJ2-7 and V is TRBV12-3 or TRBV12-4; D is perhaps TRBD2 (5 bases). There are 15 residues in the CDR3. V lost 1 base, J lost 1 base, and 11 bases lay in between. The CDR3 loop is CASSLDGLRSYEQYF. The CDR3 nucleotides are TGTGCCAGCAGTTTAGACGGACTGCGATCCTACGAGCAGTACTTC.

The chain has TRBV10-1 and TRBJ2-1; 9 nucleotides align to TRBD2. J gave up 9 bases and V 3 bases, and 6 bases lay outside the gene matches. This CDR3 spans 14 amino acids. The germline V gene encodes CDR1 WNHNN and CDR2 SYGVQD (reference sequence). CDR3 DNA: TGCGCCAGCAGTGAAACTAGCGGGCCTGGTGAGCAGTTCTTC. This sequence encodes CASSETSGPGEQFF.

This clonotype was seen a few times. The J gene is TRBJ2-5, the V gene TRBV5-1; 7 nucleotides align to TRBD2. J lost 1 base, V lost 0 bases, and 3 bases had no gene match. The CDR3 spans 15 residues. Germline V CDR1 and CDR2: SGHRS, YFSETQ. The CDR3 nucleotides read TGCGCCAGCAGCTTGGTGCGCGGGAGCCAAGAGACCCAGTACTTC. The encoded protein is CASSLVRGSQETQYF.

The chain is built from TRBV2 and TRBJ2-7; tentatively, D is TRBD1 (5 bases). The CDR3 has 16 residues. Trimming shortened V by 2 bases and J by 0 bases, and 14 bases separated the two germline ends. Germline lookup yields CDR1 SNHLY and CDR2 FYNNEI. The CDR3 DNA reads TGTGCCAGCAGTGAACATTCGGGCAGGGCCTCCTACGAGCAGTACTTC. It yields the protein CASSEHSGRASYEQYF.

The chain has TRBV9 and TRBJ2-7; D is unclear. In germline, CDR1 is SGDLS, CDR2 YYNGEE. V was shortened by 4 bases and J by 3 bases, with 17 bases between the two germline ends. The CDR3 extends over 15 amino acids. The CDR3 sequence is CASSQGRLDNYEQYF. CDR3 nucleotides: TGTGCCAGCAGCCAAGGGCGATTAGATAACTACGAGCAGTACTTC.

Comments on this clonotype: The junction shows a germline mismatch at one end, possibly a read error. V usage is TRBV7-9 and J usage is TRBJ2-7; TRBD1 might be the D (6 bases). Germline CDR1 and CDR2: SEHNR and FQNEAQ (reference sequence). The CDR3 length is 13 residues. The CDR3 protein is CASRLDSSYEQYF. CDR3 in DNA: TGCGCCAGCAGGCTGGACAGCTCCTACGAGCAGTACTTC.

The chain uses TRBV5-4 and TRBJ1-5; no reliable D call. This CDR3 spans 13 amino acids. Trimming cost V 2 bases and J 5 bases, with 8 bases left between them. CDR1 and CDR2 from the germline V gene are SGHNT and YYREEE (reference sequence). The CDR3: CASSFNGDQPQHF. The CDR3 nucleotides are TGTGCCAGCAGCTTTAACGGTGATCAGCCCCAGCATTTT. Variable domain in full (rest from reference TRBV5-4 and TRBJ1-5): ETGVTQSPTHLIKTRGQQVTLRCSSQSGHNTVSWYQQALGQGPQFIFQYYREEENGRGNFPPRFSGLQFPNYSSELNVNALELDDSALYLCASSFNGDQPQHFGDGTRLSIL.

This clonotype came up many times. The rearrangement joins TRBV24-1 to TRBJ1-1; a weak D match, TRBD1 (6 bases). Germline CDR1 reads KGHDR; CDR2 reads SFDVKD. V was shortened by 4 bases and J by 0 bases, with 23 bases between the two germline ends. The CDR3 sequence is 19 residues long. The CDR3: CATSEIRPLGGFMNTEAFF. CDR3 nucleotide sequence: TGTGCCACCAGTGAGATTAGGCCTTTAGGGGGTTTCATGAACACTGAAGCTTTCTTT.

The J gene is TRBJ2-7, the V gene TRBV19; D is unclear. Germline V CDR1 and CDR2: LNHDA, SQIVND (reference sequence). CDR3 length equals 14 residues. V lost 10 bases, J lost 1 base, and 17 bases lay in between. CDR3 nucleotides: TGTGCCACTAAGATAGGTACAGCGTCCTACGAGCAGTACTTC. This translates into CATKIGTASYEQYF. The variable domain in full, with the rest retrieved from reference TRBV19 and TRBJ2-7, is DGGITQSPKYLFRKEGQNVTLSCEQNLNHDAMYWYRQDPGQGLRLIYYSQIVNDFQKGDIAEGYSVSREKKESFPLTVTSAQKNPTAFYLCATKIGTASYEQYFGPGTRLTVT.

This CDR3 reads CATSEPRSGSPTDTQYF. CDR3 in DNA: TGTGCCACCAGTGAACCTCGAAGCGGGAGTCCCACAGATACGCAGTATTTT. The chain links TRBV24-1 to TRBJ2-3; 8 bases map to TRBD2. J lost 2 bases, V lost 4 bases, and 10 bases had no gene match. This CDR3 is 17 amino acids long. Per germline, CDR1 KGHDR and CDR2 SFDVKD.

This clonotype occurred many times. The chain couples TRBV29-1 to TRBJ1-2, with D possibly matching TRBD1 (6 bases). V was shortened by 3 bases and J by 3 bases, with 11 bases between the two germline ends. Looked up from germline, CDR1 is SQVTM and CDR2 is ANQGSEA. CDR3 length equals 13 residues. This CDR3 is CSVEARGYYGYTF. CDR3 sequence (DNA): TGCAGCGTTGAGGCTAGGGGGTACTATGGCTACACCTTC.

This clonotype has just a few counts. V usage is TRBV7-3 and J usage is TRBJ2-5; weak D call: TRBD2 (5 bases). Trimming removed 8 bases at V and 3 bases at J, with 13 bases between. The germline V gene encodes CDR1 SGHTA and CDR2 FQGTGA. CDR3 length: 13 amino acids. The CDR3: CASQRTLEETQYF. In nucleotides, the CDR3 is TGTGCCAGCCAGAGGACTTTGGAAGAGACCCAGTACTTC.

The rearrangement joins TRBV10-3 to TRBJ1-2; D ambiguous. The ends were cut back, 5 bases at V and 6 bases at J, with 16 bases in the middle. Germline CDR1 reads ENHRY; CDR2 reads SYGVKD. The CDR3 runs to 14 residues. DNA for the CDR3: TGTGCCATCAGTTACTCAGGCGACGTTAATGGCTACACCTTC. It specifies CAISYSGDVNGYTF.

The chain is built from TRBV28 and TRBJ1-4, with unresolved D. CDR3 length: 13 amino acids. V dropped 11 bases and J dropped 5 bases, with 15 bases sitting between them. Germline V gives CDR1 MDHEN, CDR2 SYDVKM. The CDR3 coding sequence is TGTGCCGGTGGAGGGCGCAGAAATGAAAAACTGTTTTTT. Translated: CAGGGRRNEKLFF.